This T cell receptor (beta chain) comes out of a study of cytomegalovirus exposure and HLA in healthy donors. Study results and caveats: TCR sequences were mostly rare, though some public TCRs occurred in many donors. The study recorded 150 to 200 TCR beta chains that were cytomegalovirus-associated. Reports showed the classifier diagnosing cytomegalovirus status with high specificity and sensitivity. According to a subsequent analysis, TCR clusters identified in the first cohort showed a tendency to co-occur across the approximately 120 validation repertoires.

Concerning this clone: The antigen is unknown.

The repertoire was sequenced with immunoSEQ multiplex PCR; TCRdb's copy has only in-frame clones and lacks some. In the table there are some 250,000 clones, nearly 90% of which are singletons. This TCR came from a woman in her late teens or twenties in good health and CMV-seronegative. Material: PBMCs.

CDR3 DNA sequence: TGTGCCATCACCCGGCCGGGACTAGTAAGGGATGAGCAGTTCTTC. It specifies CAITRPGLVRDEQFF. The chain couples TRBV10-3 to TRBJ2-1; TRBD2 aligns across 8 bases. CDR1 and CDR2 from the germline V gene are ENHRY and SYGVKD. This CDR3 is 15 amino acids long. Losses at the gene ends were 7 bases for V and 8 bases for J; bases not matched to a gene: 13.